A selection of T cell receptor beta chains follows, all from one sample in a study of T cells after yellow fever vaccination. MiXCR was run by TCRdb on the 5' RACE reads, yielding one entry per CDR3 protein. The sample lists under 80,000 distinct CDR3 sequences, roughly 7.4% occurring once. The input for sequencing was CD8+ T cells sorted from PBMCs, taken 15 days after the yellow fever booster vaccination. The receptors were gathered from a man in his thirties or forties who received the YFV17D yellow fever vaccine. The conserved cysteine and the conserved F or W are not part of the CDR3 here.

v_gene,j_gene,CDR3aa
TRBV7-9,TRBJ2-1,ASSPTSGDYLYNEQF
TRBV27,TRBJ2-7,ASSSLPTPGEQY
TRBV11-1,TRBJ2-3,ASSLSVGGRTDTQY
TRBV5-1,TRBJ2-7,ASSLDWSERDHERY
TRBV12-3/TRBV12-4,TRBJ2-6,ASSPGANVLT
TRBV6-2/TRBV6-3,TRBJ2-1,ASGGGSVYNEQF
TRBV4-3,TRBJ1-2,ASSSTENYGYT
TRBV10-3,TRBJ2-7,AISEGDYEQY
TRBV7-8,TRBJ2-3,ASSLVRTGGTDTQY
TRBV19,TRBJ1-5,ASSIMGRGDQPQH
TRBV4-1,TRBJ2-7,ASSQVEGGEHEQY
TRBV30,TRBJ2-6,AWSVLISGANVLT
TRBV5-6,TRBJ2-1,ASSFPNHYNEQF
TRBV28,TRBJ1-1,ASREGRTDTEAF
TRBV7-9,TRBJ2-1,ASSLAGDYSREQF
TRBV7-8,TRBJ2-5,ASSGTGEGEKETQY
TRBV19,TRBJ2-1,ASSPETGNEQF
TRBV9,TRBJ2-5,ASSVRGGGQETQY
TRBV28,TRBJ2-7,ASSSFDSYEQY
TRBV24-1,TRBJ1-1,ATSDLAETEAF
TRBV12-3/TRBV12-4,TRBJ2-7,ASSFGAEGTVYEQY
TRBV25-1,TRBJ2-7,ASRTGGVFYEQY
TRBV5-1,TRBJ2-5,ASSLWTGELETQY
TRBV11-2,TRBJ2-5,ASSLFLETQY
TRBV12-3/TRBV12-4,TRBJ2-7,ASSSSSTTYEQY
TRBV5-6,TRBJ2-1,ASSRTLGQSNYNEQF
TRBV9,TRBJ2-7,ASSPGTGREQY
TRBV11-2,TRBJ2-7,ASTTGQGGYEQY
TRBV6-1,TRBJ2-1,ASRVSAGAYNEQF
TRBV7-9,TRBJ2-1,ASSLVASGRFEDEQF
TRBV7-2,TRBJ1-2,ASSSSRGSYGYT
TRBV6-2/TRBV6-3,TRBJ2-2,ASSYGGGTGELF
TRBV5-6,TRBJ2-7,ASSRWTETYEQY
TRBV20-1,TRBJ2-7,SARGDVNYEQY
TRBV18,TRBJ2-7,ASSPSADLYEQY
TRBV6-7,TRBJ2-7,ASSYSPSGSLYEQY
TRBV5-4,TRBJ1-1,ASRPPGTGETEAF